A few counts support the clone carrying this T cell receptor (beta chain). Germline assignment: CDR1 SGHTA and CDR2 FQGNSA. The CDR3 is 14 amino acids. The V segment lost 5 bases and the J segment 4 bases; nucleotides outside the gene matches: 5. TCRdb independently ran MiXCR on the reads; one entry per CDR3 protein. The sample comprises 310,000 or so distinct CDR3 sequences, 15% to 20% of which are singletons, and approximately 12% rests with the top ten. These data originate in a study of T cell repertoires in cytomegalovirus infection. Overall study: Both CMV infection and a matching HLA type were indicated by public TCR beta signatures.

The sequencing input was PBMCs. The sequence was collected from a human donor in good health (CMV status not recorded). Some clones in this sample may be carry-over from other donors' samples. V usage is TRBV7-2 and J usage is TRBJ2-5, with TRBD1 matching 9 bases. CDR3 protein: CASSHQQGAETQYF. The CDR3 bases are TGTGCCAGCAGCCATCAACAGGGGGCAGAGACCCAGTACTTC.